This is a list of T cell receptor beta chains from one sample in a study of vaccination and CD4 T cells after COVID-19. Antigen specificity for these receptors is unknown. TCRdb called the PCR reads again in MiXCR, with one record for every CDR3 protein. The sample shows 20,000 or so distinct CDR3 sequences, around a quarter of them seen only once. The source material was cultured CD4+ T cells from blood. All receptors come from a human donor with COVID-19. CDR3s include the opening cysteine and the closing phenylalanine or tryptophan.

j_gene: TRBJ2-7
v_gene: TRBV2
CDR3aa: CASSGRDEQYF

j_gene: TRBJ2-4
v_gene: TRBV6-1
CDR3aa: CASSLGGTKNIQYF

j_gene: TRBJ2-7
v_gene: TRBV30
CDR3aa: CAWRNRDEQYF

j_gene: TRBJ1-5
v_gene: TRBV19
CDR3aa: CASSIRLGLINQPQHF

j_gene: TRBJ2-3
v_gene: TRBV2
CDR3aa: CASSDGLITDTQYF

j_gene: TRBJ1-2
v_gene: TRBV16
CDR3aa: CASSQNGNYGYTF

j_gene: TRBJ1-6
v_gene: TRBV21-1
CDR3aa: CASSNSGTGDSPLHF

j_gene: TRBJ2-2
v_gene: TRBV20-1
CDR3aa: CSALTGAPMVAGELFF

j_gene: TRBJ1-1
v_gene: TRBV27
CDR3aa: CASSLRQVEPEAFF

j_gene: TRBJ2-1
v_gene: TRBV20-1
CDR3aa: CSANRGSGAYNEQFF

j_gene: TRBJ2-7
v_gene: TRBV21-1
CDR3aa: CASSPRGIGTGTLRYEQYF

j_gene: TRBJ1-6
v_gene: TRBV18
CDR3aa: CASSPWTGRRSPLHF

j_gene: TRBJ1-2
v_gene: TRBV11-2
CDR3aa: CASSYSTGGADGYTF

j_gene: TRBJ1-6
v_gene: TRBV19
CDR3aa: CASMAGGSGTPLHF

j_gene: TRBJ1-1
v_gene: TRBV10-3
CDR3aa: CAIRQGHTEAFF

j_gene: TRBJ2-2
v_gene: TRBV20-1
CDR3aa: CSARDQGKTNTGELFF

j_gene: TRBJ2-7
v_gene: TRBV6-1
CDR3aa: CASYPNGLGEDPYEQYF

j_gene: TRBJ1-5
v_gene: TRBV6-2/TRBV6-3
CDR3aa: CASSRILGAFGQPQHF

j_gene: TRBJ1-5
v_gene: TRBV18
CDR3aa: CASSPAGTGVGQPQHF

j_gene: TRBJ2-7
v_gene: TRBV30
CDR3aa: CAWSGREEQYF

j_gene: TRBJ2-7
v_gene: TRBV7-2
CDR3aa: CASSPQGTSYEQYF

j_gene: TRBJ1-3
v_gene: TRBV11-3
CDR3aa: CASSSPGLNTIYF

j_gene: TRBJ2-3
v_gene: TRBV11-2
CDR3aa: CASSLDLSGGADTQYF

j_gene: TRBJ2-7
v_gene: TRBV9
CDR3aa: CASSPRGQGASYEQYF

j_gene: TRBJ2-7
v_gene: TRBV20-1
CDR3aa: CSARGGPSSYEQYF

j_gene: TRBJ2-3
v_gene: TRBV2
CDR3aa: CASSLDRVTDTQYF

j_gene: TRBJ2-7
v_gene: TRBV5-1
CDR3aa: CASSVRDRGAEQYF

j_gene: TRBJ1-2
v_gene: TRBV28
CDR3aa: CASGTGYGYTF

j_gene: TRBJ1-3
v_gene: TRBV28
CDR3aa: CASSAGNRQGRNTIYF

j_gene: TRBJ2-2
v_gene: TRBV6-1
CDR3aa: CASSPGGAGTGELFF

j_gene: TRBJ2-3
v_gene: TRBV6-4
CDR3aa: CASSESANTDTQYF

j_gene: TRBJ2-1
v_gene: TRBV4-1
CDR3aa: CASSQVSRETSEQFF

j_gene: TRBJ2-1
v_gene: TRBV11-1
CDR3aa: CASSLLRGSYNEQFF

j_gene: TRBJ2-7
v_gene: TRBV5-1
CDR3aa: CASSLAGGPLGEQYF

j_gene: TRBJ1-4
v_gene: TRBV15
CDR3aa: CATSRDIDLIRGISGSNEKLFF

j_gene: TRBJ1-2
v_gene: TRBV5-6
CDR3aa: CASSLARGTGLF

j_gene: TRBJ1-1
v_gene: TRBV6-1
CDR3aa: CASEYRMNTEAFF

j_gene: TRBJ2-2
v_gene: TRBV7-2
CDR3aa: CASTSSGGTGELFF

j_gene: TRBJ2-7
v_gene: TRBV20-1
CDR3aa: CGGLAGGNSYEQYF

j_gene: TRBJ2-7
v_gene: TRBV18
CDR3aa: CASSSYRSSYEQYF

j_gene: TRBJ1-2
v_gene: TRBV30
CDR3aa: CAWSVPGQTIYGYTF

j_gene: TRBJ2-3
v_gene: TRBV10-3
CDR3aa: CAISESYASVSTDTQYF

j_gene: TRBJ2-1
v_gene: TRBV2
CDR3aa: CASRAGQGDYNEQFF

j_gene: TRBJ1-1
v_gene: TRBV9
CDR3aa: CASSVDSRAGTEAFF

j_gene: TRBJ2-5
v_gene: TRBV6-5
CDR3aa: CASSYPGGGSGGWGETQYF

j_gene: TRBJ1-4
v_gene: TRBV7-9
CDR3aa: CASSRQGGLKLFF

j_gene: TRBJ1-6
v_gene: TRBV20-1
CDR3aa: CSAGGGRGIGNSPLHF

j_gene: TRBJ2-7
v_gene: TRBV5-8
CDR3aa: CASSLAGTGMSEQYF

j_gene: TRBJ2-1
v_gene: TRBV11-3
CDR3aa: CASSINTNEQFF

j_gene: TRBJ2-3
v_gene: TRBV5-5
CDR3aa: CASSLISGGMTDTQYF

j_gene: TRBJ1-2
v_gene: TRBV7-2
CDR3aa: CASSQAANYGYTF

j_gene: TRBJ2-1
v_gene: TRBV10-3
CDR3aa: CAISETGTGGGNEQFF

j_gene: TRBJ1-4
v_gene: TRBV20-1
CDR3aa: CSARDPRGASVTNEKLFF

j_gene: TRBJ2-3
v_gene: TRBV2
CDR3aa: CASSERGAADTQYF

j_gene: TRBJ1-2
v_gene: TRBV7-2
CDR3aa: CASSLGGGGRYGYTF